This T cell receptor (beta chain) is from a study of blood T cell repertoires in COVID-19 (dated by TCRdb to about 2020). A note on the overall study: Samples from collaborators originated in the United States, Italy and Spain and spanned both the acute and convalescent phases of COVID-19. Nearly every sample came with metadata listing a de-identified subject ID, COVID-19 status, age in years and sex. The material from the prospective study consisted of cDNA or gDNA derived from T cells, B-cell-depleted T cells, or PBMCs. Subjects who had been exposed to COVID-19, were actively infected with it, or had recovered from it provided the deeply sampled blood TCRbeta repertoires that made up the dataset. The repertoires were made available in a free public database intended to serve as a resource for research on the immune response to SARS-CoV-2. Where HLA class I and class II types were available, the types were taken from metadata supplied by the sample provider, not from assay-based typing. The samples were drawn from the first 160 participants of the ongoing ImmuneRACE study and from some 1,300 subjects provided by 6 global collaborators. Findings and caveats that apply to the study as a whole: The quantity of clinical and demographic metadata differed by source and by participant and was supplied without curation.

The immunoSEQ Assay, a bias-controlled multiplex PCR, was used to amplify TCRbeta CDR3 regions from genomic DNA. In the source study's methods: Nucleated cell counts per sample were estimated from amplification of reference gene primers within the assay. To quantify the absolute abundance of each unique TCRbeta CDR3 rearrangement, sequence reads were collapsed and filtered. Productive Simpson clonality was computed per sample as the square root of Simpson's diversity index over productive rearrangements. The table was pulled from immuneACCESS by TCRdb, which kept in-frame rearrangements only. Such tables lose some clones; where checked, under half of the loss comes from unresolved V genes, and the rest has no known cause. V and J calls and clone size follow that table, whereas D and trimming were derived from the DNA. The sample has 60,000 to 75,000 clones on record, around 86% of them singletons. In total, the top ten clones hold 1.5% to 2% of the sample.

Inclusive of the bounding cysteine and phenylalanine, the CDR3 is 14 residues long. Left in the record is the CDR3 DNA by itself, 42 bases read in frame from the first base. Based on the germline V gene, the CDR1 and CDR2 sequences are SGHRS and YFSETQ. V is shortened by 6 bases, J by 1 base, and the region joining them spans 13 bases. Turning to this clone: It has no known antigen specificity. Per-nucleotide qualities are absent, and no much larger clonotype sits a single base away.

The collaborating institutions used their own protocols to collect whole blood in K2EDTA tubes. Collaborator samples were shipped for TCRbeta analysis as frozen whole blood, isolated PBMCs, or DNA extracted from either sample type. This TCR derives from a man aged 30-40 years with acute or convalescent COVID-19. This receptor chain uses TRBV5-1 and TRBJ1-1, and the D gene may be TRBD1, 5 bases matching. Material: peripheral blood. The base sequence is TGCGCCAGCACCCCCGGGGGGACGAACACTGAAGCTTTCTTT. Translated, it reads CASTPGGTNTEAFF.